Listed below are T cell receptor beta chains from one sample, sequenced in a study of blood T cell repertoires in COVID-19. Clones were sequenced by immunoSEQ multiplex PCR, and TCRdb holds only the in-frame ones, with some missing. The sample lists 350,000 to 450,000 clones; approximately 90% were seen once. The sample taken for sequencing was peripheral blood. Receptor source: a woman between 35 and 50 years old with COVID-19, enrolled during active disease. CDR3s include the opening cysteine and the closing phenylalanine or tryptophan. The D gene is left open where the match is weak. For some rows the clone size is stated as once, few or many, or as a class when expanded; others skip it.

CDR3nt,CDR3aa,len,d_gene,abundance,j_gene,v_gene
TGTGCCAGCAGCCAGCTTGTTCGAGACTACGAGCAGTACTTC,CASSQLVRDYEQYF,14,NA,NA,TRBJ2-7,TRBV3-1/TRBV3-2
TGCAGTGCTAGTTTGCAGGGGCAACTCAATGAGCAGTTCTTC,CSASLQGQLNEQFF,14,NA,NA,TRBJ2-1,TRBV20-1
TGTGCCAGCAGTTTATCGAACAGGGAAAGCAATCAGCCCCAGCATTTT,CASSLSNRESNQPQHF,16,NA,NA,TRBJ1-5,TRBV27
TGTGCCCTTACTCATGCGGGGGTCGATACGCAGTATTTT,CALTHAGVDTQYF,13,TRBD2,NA,TRBJ2-3,TRBV28
TGTGCCAGCAGCACTAGCGGGGCCAACAATGAGCAGTTCTTC,CASSTSGANNEQFF,14,TRBD2,many,TRBJ2-1,TRBV6-4
TGTGCCAGCAGTTACGGACCTAGGGGCACTGAAGCTTTCTTT,CASSYGPRGTEAFF,14,NA,NA,TRBJ1-1,TRBV27
TGTGCCAGTAGTATAATCCCCACAGGGAGTGGCGGTGAGCAGTTCTTC,CASSIIPTGSGGEQFF,16,NA,NA,TRBJ2-1,TRBV19
TGTGCCAGCAGCCAAAACCCGGTAGGGGCGCGATACAATGAGCAGTTCTTC,CASSQNPVGARYNEQFF,17,NA,NA,TRBJ2-1,TRBV4-2
TGCGCCAGCAGCTCCGGACTGTTGAACACTGAAGCTTTCTTT,CASSSGLLNTEAFF,14,NA,NA,TRBJ1-1,TRBV5-1
TGTGCCAGCAGAGGAGAGTGGACCCAGTACTTC,CASRGEWTQYF,11,NA,NA,TRBJ2-5,TRBV27
TGTGCCAGCAGCGTAGTAAGCGGGGGGGCCGGGGAGCTGTTTTTT,CASSVVSGGAGELFF,15,TRBD2,NA,TRBJ2-2,TRBV9
TGTGCCAGCTCAGGGGACAGCTATGGCTACACCTTC,CASSGDSYGYTF,12,TRBD1,once,TRBJ1-2,TRBV18
TGTGCCAGTAGATCCCCTCAGGGCAGCCAAGAGACCCAGTACTTC,CASRSPQGSQETQYF,15,NA,once,TRBJ2-5,TRBV19
TGTGCCAGCAGTGCAGCTTGGGGGGCTGGAAACACCATATATTTT,CASSAAWGAGNTIYF,15,NA,NA,TRBJ1-3,TRBV6-4
TGTGCCAGCAGTTTGGGGGGGAATGAAGCTTTCTTT,CASSLGGNEAFF,12,NA,NA,TRBJ1-1,TRBV6-5
TGTGCCAGCAGCTTAAGCGGGGGAGGAAGTTACGAGCAGTACTTC,CASSLSGGGSYEQYF,15,TRBD2,NA,TRBJ2-7,TRBV7-2
TGTGCCAGCAGCCCGAAACAGGTGCTGTTTTTT,CASSPKQVLFF,11,NA,NA,TRBJ2-2,TRBV11-2
TGTGCCAGCTCAACCGGACAGGACGGCAATCAGCCCCAGCATTTT,CASSTGQDGNQPQHF,15,TRBD1,NA,TRBJ1-5,TRBV18
TGTGCCAGCAGTCCCCTAGCGGTGGGCGAGACCCAGTACTTC,CASSPLAVGETQYF,14,TRBD2,NA,TRBJ2-5,TRBV7-9
TGTGCCAGTAGTGGGACAGTCTCTGGAAACACCATATATTTT,CASSGTVSGNTIYF,14,TRBD1,NA,TRBJ1-3,TRBV19
TGTGCCAGCAGTCGCCGGACAGGGCCCAATCTTTATAATTCACCCCTCCACTTT,CASSRRTGPNLYNSPLHF,18,TRBD1,NA,TRBJ1-6,TRBV6-6
TGCGCCAGCAGACCGGGGGTCAGCAATCAGCCCCAGCATTTT,CASRPGVSNQPQHF,14,NA,NA,TRBJ1-5,TRBV5-1
TGTGCCAGCAGCTCTGGCGGGGCCAGCGAAGAGACCCAGTACTTC,CASSSGGASEETQYF,15,NA,NA,TRBJ2-5,TRBV7-3
TGTGCCAGCAGCTTCGAGCAGGTTACCGGGGAGCTGTTTTTT,CASSFEQVTGELFF,14,NA,NA,TRBJ2-2,TRBV7-2
TGTGCCAGCAGTGAAGTCAGGGTGGAAACCTTAATCTCAGATACGCAGTATTTT,CASSEVRVETLISDTQYF,18,NA,NA,TRBJ2-3,TRBV2
TGTGCCAGCAGCCAGTCCGGGACAGGGGGCAATCAGCCCCAGCATTTT,CASSQSGTGGNQPQHF,16,TRBD1,NA,TRBJ1-5,TRBV3-1/TRBV3-2
TGTGCCAGCAGGCCCAGCTCCTACAATGAGCAGTTCTTC,CASRPSSYNEQFF,13,NA,NA,TRBJ2-1,TRBV11-2
TGTGCCAGCAGCTTGGGGCACAGGGATCCCTATGGCTACACCTTC,CASSLGHRDPYGYTF,15,NA,NA,TRBJ1-2,TRBV5-5
TGTGCCAGTAGTGGTGCAGGGGGCATCCTAGCGAGTGGCTACACCTTC,CASSGAGGILASGYTF,16,TRBD1,NA,TRBJ1-2,TRBV19
TGTGCCACGGGTTGGGACAGGGGCCCCTACGAGCAGTACTTC,CATGWDRGPYEQYF,14,TRBD1,NA,TRBJ2-7,TRBV10-3
TGCAGCGCCGGGGACAGATCCACAGATACGCAGTATTTT,CSAGDRSTDTQYF,13,TRBD1,NA,TRBJ2-3,TRBV29-1
TGCAGCGTTGACCCCGGGATACAAGAGACCCAGTACTTC,CSVDPGIQETQYF,13,NA,NA,TRBJ2-5,TRBV29-1
TGCGCCAGCAGCTTGGGAATAGGGGTGAACACTGAAGCTTTCTTT,CASSLGIGVNTEAFF,15,NA,NA,TRBJ1-1,TRBV5-1
TGTGCCAGCAGACTTGACAGGGAGGCCACTGAAGCTTTCTTT,CASRLDREATEAFF,14,TRBD1,NA,TRBJ1-1,TRBV7-9
TGTGCCTGGAGGAACAGGGGCGGACGAGGCAATCAGCCCCAGCATTTT,CAWRNRGGRGNQPQHF,16,TRBD1,NA,TRBJ1-5,TRBV30
TGTGCCAGCAGTTTTAAAGCGGAACACTACAATGAGCAGTTCTTC,CASSFKAEHYNEQFF,15,NA,NA,TRBJ2-1,TRBV28
TGTGCCAGCAGCGTATCCACCTACACAGATACGCAGTATTTT,CASSVSTYTDTQYF,14,NA,NA,TRBJ2-3,TRBV9
TGTGCCAGCAGATTTGGGACAGGGGCTTACGGGTCCCACTACGAGCAGTACTTC,CASRFGTGAYGSHYEQYF,18,TRBD1,NA,TRBJ2-7,TRBV7-9
TGTGCCAGCAGTGATCGACTAGCGGGGTTTGACAATGAGCAGTTCTTC,CASSDRLAGFDNEQFF,16,TRBD2,NA,TRBJ2-1,TRBV25-1
TGTGCCAGCAGCACCTATCCAGATACGCAGTATTTT,CASSTYPDTQYF,12,NA,NA,TRBJ2-3,TRBV5-4
TGCGCCAGCAGCCAAGATAGTCCGAACACTGAAGCTTTCTTT,CASSQDSPNTEAFF,14,NA,NA,TRBJ1-1,TRBV4-1
TGCGCCAGCAGCCGACAGTCTTTGAACACTGAAGCTTTCTTT,CASSRQSLNTEAFF,14,NA,NA,TRBJ1-1,TRBV5-1
TGTGCCAGCAGTTTAGGGGACAGCGTCTCAGGGCAGTACTTC,CASSLGDSVSGQYF,14,TRBD1,NA,TRBJ2-7,TRBV27
TGTGCCAGCAGTTTATTCTCGACAGCGTCTAACTATGGCTACACCTTC,CASSLFSTASNYGYTF,16,NA,NA,TRBJ1-2,TRBV6-6
TGTGCTAGTGGTCCGGGTTGGGACACTGAAGCTTTCTTT,CASGPGWDTEAFF,13,NA,NA,TRBJ1-1,TRBV12-5
TGTGCCACCAGTCGAGCGGGGGGCCTGGAGACCCAGTACTTC,CATSRAGGLETQYF,14,TRBD2,NA,TRBJ2-5,TRBV15
TGTGCCATCAGTGAGCTCGAGGGGGCCCAGCATTTT,CAISELEGAQHF,12,NA,NA,TRBJ1-5,TRBV10-3
TGCGCCAGCAGCTTGAATGCCGGGACAACGAACACTGAAGCTTTCTTT,CASSLNAGTTNTEAFF,16,NA,NA,TRBJ1-1,TRBV5-1
TGTGCCTGGAGTCTCAATTCACCCCTCCACTTT,CAWSLNSPLHF,11,NA,NA,TRBJ1-6,TRBV30
TGTGCCACCAGTGACTTTAATGAGCAGTTCTTC,CATSDFNEQFF,11,NA,NA,TRBJ2-1,TRBV24-1
TGTGCCATCAGTGCCGACGAAGGGACAGGGCGGGCCTCTGGAAACACCATATATTTT,CAISADEGTGRASGNTIYF,19,TRBD1,few,TRBJ1-3,TRBV10-3
TGTGCCAGCAGCTTCCCCTCCCCCCCACAGGAGGGGCAAGAGACCCAGTACTTC,CASSFPSPPQEGQETQYF,18,NA,NA,TRBJ2-5,TRBV5-4
TGTGCCAGCAGCGTAGGAGAAGGGGGCCATCAGCCCCAGCATTTT,CASSVGEGGHQPQHF,15,TRBD1,NA,TRBJ1-5,TRBV9
TGTGCCAGCTCACGGGACAGGCCGCCTTTCGTGAACACTGAAGCTTTCTTT,CASSRDRPPFVNTEAFF,17,TRBD1,NA,TRBJ1-1,TRBV18
TGTGCCAGCAGCGCCGCAGATGAAGCTTTCTTT,CASSAADEAFF,11,NA,NA,TRBJ1-1,TRBV7-9